The subject of this entry is one TCR beta chain. The treatment is: preoperative locoregional IRX-2 cytokine immunotherapy. Patients received preoperative, locoregional IRX-2 cytokine immunotherapy in a phase Ib study. The sample is drawn from a study of preoperative IRX-2 immunotherapy in early breast cancer. Produced via immunoSEQ multiplex PCR; TCRdb's table is partial and in-frame only. The sample consists of about 33,000 clones, roughly 90% of them appearing once. This CDR3 region has 20 residues. Germline V gene sequence: CDR1 MDHEN, CDR2 SYDVKM. V was pared by 6 bases and J by 3 bases, with 15 bases of the junction left unmatched.

Sequencing used tumor tissue, obtained after IRX-2 immunotherapy. This TCR came from a human donor with breast cancer. The chain couples TRBV28 to TRBJ2-3; 16 bases line up with TRBD2. For the CDR3, the DNA is TGTGCCAGCAGGGGCCGGACAGTAGGGACTAGCGGGAGGGAAACAGATACGCAGTATTTT. Translated, it gives CASRGRTVGTSGRETDTQYF.